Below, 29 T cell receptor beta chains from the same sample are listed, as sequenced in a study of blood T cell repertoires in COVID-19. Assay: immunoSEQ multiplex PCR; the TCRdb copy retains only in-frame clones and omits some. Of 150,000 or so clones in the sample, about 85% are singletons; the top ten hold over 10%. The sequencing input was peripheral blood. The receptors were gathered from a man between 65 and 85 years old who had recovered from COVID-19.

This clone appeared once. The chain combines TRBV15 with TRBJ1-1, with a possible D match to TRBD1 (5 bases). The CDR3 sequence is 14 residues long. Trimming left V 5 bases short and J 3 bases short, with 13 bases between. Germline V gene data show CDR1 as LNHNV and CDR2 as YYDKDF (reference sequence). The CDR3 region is CATSPQGRDTEAFF. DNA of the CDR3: TGTGCCACCAGCCCTCAGGGTAGGGACACTGAAGCTTTCTTT. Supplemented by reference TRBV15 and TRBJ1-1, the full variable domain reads DAMVIQNPRYQVTQFGKPVTLSCSQTLNHNVMYWYQQKSSQAPKLLFHYYDKDFNNEADTPDNFQSRRPNTSFCFLDIRSPGLGDTAMYLCATSPQGRDTEAFFGQGTRLTVV.

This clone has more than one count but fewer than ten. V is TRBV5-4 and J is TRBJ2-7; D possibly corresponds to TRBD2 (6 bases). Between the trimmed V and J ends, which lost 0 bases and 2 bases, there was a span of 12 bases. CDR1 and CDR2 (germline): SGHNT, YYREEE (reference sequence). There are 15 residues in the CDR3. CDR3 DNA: TGTGCCAGCAGCTTGGATCCGGGACTCCCCTACGAGCAGTACTTC. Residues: CASSLDPGLPYEQYF.

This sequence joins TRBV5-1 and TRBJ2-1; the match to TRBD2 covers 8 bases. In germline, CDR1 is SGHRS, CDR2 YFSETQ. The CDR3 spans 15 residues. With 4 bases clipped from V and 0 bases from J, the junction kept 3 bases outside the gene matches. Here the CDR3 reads CASSMSGSSYNEQFF. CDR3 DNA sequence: TGCGCCAGCAGCATGAGCGGGAGCTCCTACAATGAGCAGTTCTTC.

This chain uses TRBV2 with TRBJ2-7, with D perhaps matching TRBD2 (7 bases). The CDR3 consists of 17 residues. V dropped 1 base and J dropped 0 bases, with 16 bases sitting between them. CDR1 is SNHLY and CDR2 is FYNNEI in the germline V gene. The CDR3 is CASSEGGEGVSSYEQYF. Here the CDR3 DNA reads TGTGCCAGCAGTGAAGGAGGGGAGGGGGTGAGCTCCTACGAGCAGTACTTC. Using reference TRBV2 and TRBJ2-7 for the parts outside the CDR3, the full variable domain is EPEVTQTPSHQVTQMGQEVILRCVPISNHLYFYWYRQILGQKVEFLVSFYNNEISEKSEIFDDQFSVERPDGSNFTLKIRSTKLEDSAMYFCASSEGGEGVSSYEQYFGPGTRLTVT.

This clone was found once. The CDR3 here is CASSPLAQTQYF. The CDR3 DNA sequence: TGTGCCAGCAGTCCACTAGCGCAGACCCAGTACTTC. The V gene is TRBV6-2 or TRBV6-3, the J gene TRBJ2-5; 7 nucleotides agree with TRBD2. Germline V gene sequence: CDR1 MNHEY, CDR2 SVGEGT. This CDR3 is 12 amino acids long. The V segment lost 5 bases and the J segment 6 bases; nucleotides outside the gene matches: 3.

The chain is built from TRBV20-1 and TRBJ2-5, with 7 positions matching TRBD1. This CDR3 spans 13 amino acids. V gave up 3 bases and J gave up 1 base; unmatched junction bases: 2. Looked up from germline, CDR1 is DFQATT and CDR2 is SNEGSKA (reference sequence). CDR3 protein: CSASRGPQETQYF. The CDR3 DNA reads TGCAGTGCTAGTAGGGGGCCCCAAGAGACCCAGTACTTC.

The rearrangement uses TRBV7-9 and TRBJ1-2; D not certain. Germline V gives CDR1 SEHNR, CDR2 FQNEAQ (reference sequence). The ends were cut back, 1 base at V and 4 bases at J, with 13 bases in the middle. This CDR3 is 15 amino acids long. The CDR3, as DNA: TGTGCCAGCAGCTTAGAGATCCCCAAAGCCTATGGCTACACCTTC. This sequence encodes CASSLEIPKAYGYTF.

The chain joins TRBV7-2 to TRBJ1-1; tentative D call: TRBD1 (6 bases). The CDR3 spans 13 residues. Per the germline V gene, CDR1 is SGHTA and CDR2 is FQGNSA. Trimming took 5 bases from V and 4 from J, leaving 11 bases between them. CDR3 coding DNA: TGTGCCAGCAGCGTAGGAGGGGGCACTGAAGCTTTCTTT. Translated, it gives CASSVGGGTEAFF.

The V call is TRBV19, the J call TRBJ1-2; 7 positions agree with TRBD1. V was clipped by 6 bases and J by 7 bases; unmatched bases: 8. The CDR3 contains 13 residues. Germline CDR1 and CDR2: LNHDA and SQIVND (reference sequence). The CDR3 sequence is CASRRDRVTGYTF. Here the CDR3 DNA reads TGTGCCAGTAGGAGAGACAGGGTTACTGGCTACACCTTC.

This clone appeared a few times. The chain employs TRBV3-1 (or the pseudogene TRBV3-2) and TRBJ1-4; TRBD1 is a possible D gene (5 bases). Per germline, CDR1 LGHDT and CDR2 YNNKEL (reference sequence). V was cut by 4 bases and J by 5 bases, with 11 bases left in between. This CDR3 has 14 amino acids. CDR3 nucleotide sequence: TGTGCCAGCAGCCCCGGCGGACAAAATGAAAAACTGTTTTTT. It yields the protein CASSPGGQNEKLFF.

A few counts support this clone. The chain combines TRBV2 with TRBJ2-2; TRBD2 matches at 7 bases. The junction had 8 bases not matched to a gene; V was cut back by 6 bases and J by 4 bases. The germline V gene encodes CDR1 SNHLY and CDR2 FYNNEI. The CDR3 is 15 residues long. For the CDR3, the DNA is TGTGCCAGCAGAAGCCGGGAGCGGGGCACCGGGGAGCTGTTTTTT. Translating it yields CASRSRERGTGELFF.

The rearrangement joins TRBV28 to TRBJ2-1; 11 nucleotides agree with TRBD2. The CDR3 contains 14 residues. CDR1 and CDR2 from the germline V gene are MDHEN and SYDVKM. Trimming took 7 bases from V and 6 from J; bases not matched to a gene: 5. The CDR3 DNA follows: TGTGCCAGCATGGGACTAGCGGTAGGCAATGAGCAGTTCTTC. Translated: CASMGLAVGNEQFF.

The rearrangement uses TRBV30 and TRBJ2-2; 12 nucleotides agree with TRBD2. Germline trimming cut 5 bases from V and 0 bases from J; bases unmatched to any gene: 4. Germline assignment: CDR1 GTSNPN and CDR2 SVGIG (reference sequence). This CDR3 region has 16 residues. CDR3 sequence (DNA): TGTGCCTGGTCGGGACTAGCGGGCTCGAACACCGGGGAGCTGTTTTTT. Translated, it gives CAWSGLAGSNTGELFF.

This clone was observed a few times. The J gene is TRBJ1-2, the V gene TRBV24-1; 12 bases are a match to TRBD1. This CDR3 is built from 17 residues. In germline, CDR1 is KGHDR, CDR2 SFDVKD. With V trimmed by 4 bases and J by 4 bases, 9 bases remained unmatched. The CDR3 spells CATSEAGTGGVGYGYTF. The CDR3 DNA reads TGTGCCACCAGTGAGGCCGGGACAGGGGGCGTCGGCTATGGCTACACCTTC.

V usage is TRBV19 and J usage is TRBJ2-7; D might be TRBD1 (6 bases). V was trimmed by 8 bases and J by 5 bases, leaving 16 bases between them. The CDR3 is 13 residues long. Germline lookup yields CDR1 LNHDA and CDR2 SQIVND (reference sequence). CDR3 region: CASQAQGWDEQYF. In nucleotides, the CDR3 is TGTGCCAGTCAAGCACAGGGTTGGGACGAGCAGTACTTC.

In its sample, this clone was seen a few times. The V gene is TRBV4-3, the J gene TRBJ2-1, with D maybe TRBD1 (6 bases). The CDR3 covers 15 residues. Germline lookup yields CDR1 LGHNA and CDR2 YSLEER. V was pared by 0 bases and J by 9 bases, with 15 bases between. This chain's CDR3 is CASSQESTGYFEQFF. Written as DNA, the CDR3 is TGCGCCAGCAGCCAAGAGTCAACAGGGTACTTTGAGCAGTTCTTC.

CDR3 in DNA: TGTGCCAGTAGTGTTCAGGGGGGACGCACTGAAGCTTTCTTT. Amino acids: CASSVQGGRTEAFF. This chain links TRBV19 with TRBJ1-1; 7 bases line up with TRBD1. The V gene end was trimmed by 5 bases and the J gene end by 4 bases; junction bases not matched to a gene: 7. Germline V gene sequence: CDR1 LNHDA, CDR2 SQIVND (reference sequence). This CDR3 contains 14 residues.

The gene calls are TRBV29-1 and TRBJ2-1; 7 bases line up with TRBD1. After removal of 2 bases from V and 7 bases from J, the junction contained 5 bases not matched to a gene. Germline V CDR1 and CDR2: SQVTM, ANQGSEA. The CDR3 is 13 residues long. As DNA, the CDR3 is TGCAGCGTTGAACGGGACAGTAGGAATGAGCAGTTCTTC. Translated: CSVERDSRNEQFF.

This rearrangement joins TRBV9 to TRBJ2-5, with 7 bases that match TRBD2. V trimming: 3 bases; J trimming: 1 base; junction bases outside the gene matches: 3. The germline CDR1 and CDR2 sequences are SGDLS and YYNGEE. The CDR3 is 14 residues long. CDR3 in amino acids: CASSASSGQETQYF. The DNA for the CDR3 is TGTGCCAGCAGCGCCTCTAGCGGCCAAGAGACCCAGTACTTC.

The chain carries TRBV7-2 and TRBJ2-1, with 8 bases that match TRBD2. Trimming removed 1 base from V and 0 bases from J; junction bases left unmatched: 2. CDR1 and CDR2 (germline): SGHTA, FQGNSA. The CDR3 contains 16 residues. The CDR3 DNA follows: TGTGCCAGCAGCTTAGGAAGCGGGAGCTCCTACAATGAGCAGTTCTTC. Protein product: CASSLGSGSSYNEQFF.

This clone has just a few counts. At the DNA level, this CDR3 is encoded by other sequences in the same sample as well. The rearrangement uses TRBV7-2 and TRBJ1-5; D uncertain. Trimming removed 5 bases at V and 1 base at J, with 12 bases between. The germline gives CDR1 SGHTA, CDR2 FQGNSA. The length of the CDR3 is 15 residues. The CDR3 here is CASSPRGGSNQPQHF. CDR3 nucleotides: TGTGCCAGCAGCCCAAGAGGAGGGAGCAATCAGCCCCAGCATTTT. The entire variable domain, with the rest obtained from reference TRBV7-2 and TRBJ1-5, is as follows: GAGVSQSPSNKVTEKGKDVELRCDPISGHTALYWYRQSLGQGLEFLIYFQGNSAPDKSGLPSDRFSAERTGGSVSTLTIQRTQQEDSAVYLCASSPRGGSNQPQHFGDGTRLSIL.

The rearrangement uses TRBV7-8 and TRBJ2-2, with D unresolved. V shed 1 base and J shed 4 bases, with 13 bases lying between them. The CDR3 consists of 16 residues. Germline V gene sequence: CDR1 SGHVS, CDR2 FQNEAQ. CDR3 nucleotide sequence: TGTGCCAGCAGCTTAGTTCGTCCCGGTCGCACCGGGGAGCTGTTTTTT. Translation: CASSLVRPGRTGELFF.

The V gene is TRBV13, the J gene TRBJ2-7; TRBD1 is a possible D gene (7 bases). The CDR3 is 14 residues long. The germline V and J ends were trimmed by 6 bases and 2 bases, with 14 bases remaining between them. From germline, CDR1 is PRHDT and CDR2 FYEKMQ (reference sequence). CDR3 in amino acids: CASREQGRPYEQYF. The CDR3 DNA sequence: TGTGCCAGCAGAGAACAGGGGAGGCCCTACGAGCAGTACTTC.

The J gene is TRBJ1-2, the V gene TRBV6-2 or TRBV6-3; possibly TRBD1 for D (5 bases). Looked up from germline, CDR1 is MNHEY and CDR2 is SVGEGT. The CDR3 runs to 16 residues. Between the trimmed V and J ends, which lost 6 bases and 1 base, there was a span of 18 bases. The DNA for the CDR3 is TGTGCCAGCAGCGCGGGAGCAGGGCTAAATAACTATGGCTACACCTTC. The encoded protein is CASSAGAGLNNYGYTF.

DNA for the CDR3: TGTGCCAGCTCACCATCACAGGGGACACTCTATGGCTACACCTTC. Its protein is CASSPSQGTLYGYTF. The chain recombines TRBV18 with TRBJ1-2, with 7 bases matching TRBD1. Germline values: CDR1 KGHSH, CDR2 LQKENI. This CDR3 comprises 15 residues. J lost 4 bases, V lost 2 bases, and 7 bases had no gene match. Full variable domain (rest looked up from reference TRBV18 and TRBJ1-2): NAGVMQNPRHLVRRRGQEARLRCSPMKGHSHVYWYRQLPEEGLKFMVYLQKENIIDESGMPKERFSAEFPKEGPSILRIQQVVRGDSAAYFCASSPSQGTLYGYTFGSGTRLTVV.

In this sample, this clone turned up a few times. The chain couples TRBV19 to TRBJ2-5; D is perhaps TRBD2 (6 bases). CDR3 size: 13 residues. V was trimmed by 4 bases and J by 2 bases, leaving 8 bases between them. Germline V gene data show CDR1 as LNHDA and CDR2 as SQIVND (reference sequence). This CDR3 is CASSRGEQETQYF. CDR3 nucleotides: TGTGCCAGTAGTAGGGGGGAACAAGAGACCCAGTACTTC.

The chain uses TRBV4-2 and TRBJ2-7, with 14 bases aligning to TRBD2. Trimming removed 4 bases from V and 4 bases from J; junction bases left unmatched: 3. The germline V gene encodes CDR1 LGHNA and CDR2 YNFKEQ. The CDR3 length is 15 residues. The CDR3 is CASSLGTSGSYEQYF. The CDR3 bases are TGTGCCAGCAGCCTAGGGACTAGCGGGAGTTACGAGCAGTACTTC.

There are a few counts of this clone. CDR3 region: CASSSAGGPPQKYNEQFF. In nucleotides, the CDR3 is TGTGCCAGCAGCTCGGCAGGGGGCCCCCCTCAGAAATACAATGAGCAGTTCTTC. This rearrangement joins TRBV5-6 to TRBJ2-1; 8 positions agree with TRBD1. The ends lost 3 bases at V and 4 bases at J; junction bases unmatched: 15. Germline V lookup: CDR1 SGHDT, CDR2 YYEEEE. The CDR3 runs 18 residues.

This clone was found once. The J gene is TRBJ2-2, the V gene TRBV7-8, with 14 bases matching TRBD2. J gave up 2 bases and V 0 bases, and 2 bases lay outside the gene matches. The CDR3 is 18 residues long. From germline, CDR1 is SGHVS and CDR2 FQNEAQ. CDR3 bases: TGTGCCAGCAGCTTAGCGACTAGCGGGAGGGTTAACACCGGGGAGCTGTTTTTT. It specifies CASSLATSGRVNTGELFF.